Below are 30 T cell receptor beta chains sequenced from a single sample in a study of long-term antiretroviral therapy in people with HIV. An immunoSEQ assay, version v3.0, was performed at survey level. Only in-frame clones appear in the TCRdb table, and some are missing; sequencing was by immunoSEQ multiplex PCR. This table holds more than 15,000 clones, around 94% found once. The source material was unsorted PBMCs, sampled roughly 6.2 years after starting antiretroviral therapy. These receptors all stem from a woman aged 45-65 years with HIV.

This clone was seen only once. The J gene is TRBJ2-5, the V gene TRBV5-1, with TRBD1 identical over 7 bases. Germline CDR1 and CDR2: SGHRS and YFSETQ. Losses at the gene ends were 6 bases for V and 3 bases for J; bases not matched to a gene: 8. The CDR3 is made up of 14 amino acids. In nucleotides, the CDR3 is TGCGCCAGCAAAGTAACCGGGACAGAAGAGACCCAGTACTTC. Amino acid sequence: CASKVTGTEETQYF.

This chain connects TRBV15 to TRBJ2-7; possible D gene TRBD1, 6 bases. There are 15 residues in the CDR3. The germline V and J ends were trimmed by 4 bases and 5 bases, with 18 bases remaining between them. Per germline, CDR1 LNHNV and CDR2 YYDKDF (reference sequence). The CDR3 DNA reads as TGTGCCACCAGCAAGTATAGGGGGAATTTCGACGAGCAGTACTTC. It codes for CATSKYRGNFDEQYF.

Regarding this clone: Germline is not matched at one junction end, which may reflect a read error. This chain links TRBV27 with TRBJ1-2, with D possibly TRBD1 on 5 matching bases. CDR1 and CDR2 from the germline V gene are MNHEY and SMNVEV (reference sequence). The CDR3 consists of 16 residues. The CDR3 coding sequence is TGTGCCAGCAGTTTTAGGGCCGCAGGGATCAACTCTGGCTACACCTTC. Its protein is CASSFRAAGINSGYTF.

The rearrangement joins TRBV6-1 to TRBJ2-7, with a possible D match to TRBD1 (7 bases). The CDR3 covers 13 residues. Germline V gives CDR1 MNHNS, CDR2 SASEGT. The V and J ends lost 4 bases and 9 bases respectively, with 16 bases between them. The CDR3 sequence is CASSGERQGLQYF. The CDR3 DNA sequence: TGTGCCAGCAGTGGAGAACGACAGGGACTGCAGTACTTC.

The count of this clone is one. The chain combines TRBV7-2 with TRBJ2-7; TRBD1 matches 8 bases. Germline loops: CDR1 SGHTA, CDR2 FQGNSA. Losses at the gene ends were 3 bases for V and 4 bases for J; bases not matched to a gene: 8. There are 15 residues in the CDR3. The CDR3 bases are TGTGCCAGCAGCTTCCGGACAGGGATAGAGTACGAGCAGTACTTC. Amino acids: CASSFRTGIEYEQYF.

This clone was seen only a few times. The V and J genes are TRBV6-1 and TRBJ2-2, with D unclear. Germline-derived CDR1 and CDR2 are MNHNS and SASEGT. The CDR3 is made up of 15 amino acids. Here the CDR3 reads CATSRQVSNTGELFF. CDR3 nucleotides: TGTGCTACTTCCCGCCAAGTCTCGAACACCGGGGAGCTGTTTTTT.

This chain connects TRBV29-1 to TRBJ2-2; a possible D gene is TRBD1 (6 bases). V shed 6 bases and J shed 4 bases, with 12 bases lying between them. Germline lookup yields CDR1 SQVTM and CDR2 ANQGSEA. The CDR3 spans 13 residues. CDR3 in amino acids: CSVKGQLTGELFF. The CDR3 region has the DNA TGCAGCGTGAAAGGACAGCTCACCGGGGAGCTGTTTTTT.

Points on this clone: The junction does not match germline at one end; this may be a read error. The rearrangement joins TRBV5-5 to TRBJ2-7; 12 nucleotides agree with TRBD2. Germline V gene lookup returns CDR1 SGHKS and CDR2 YYEKEE (reference sequence). This CDR3 contains 15 residues. This chain's CDR3 is CASTLGLAGFYEQYF. The CDR3 nucleotides read TGTGCCAGCACCTTGGGACTAGCGGGTTTCTACGAGCAGTACTTC.

The J gene is TRBJ2-3, the V gene TRBV5-1; D not certain. The V end lost 1 base, the J end lost 0 bases, and 0 bases lay between the germline ends. The CDR3 runs 12 residues. CDR1 SGHRS and CDR2 YFSETQ come from the germline V gene. CDR3 region: CASSLSTDTQYF. CDR3 coding DNA: TGCGCCAGCAGCTTGAGCACAGATACGCAGTATTTT.

The genes are TRBV19 and TRBJ1-1, with no clear D. Trimming removed 3 bases from V and 0 bases from J, with 5 bases in between. The CDR3 has 13 residues. CDR1 is LNHDA and CDR2 is SQIVND in the germline V gene (reference sequence). The CDR3 nucleotides are TGTGCCAGTAGTATCTCCGTGAACACTGAAGCTTTCTTT. Protein: CASSISVNTEAFF.

V is TRBV5-4 and J is TRBJ1-3, with 9 nucleotides matching TRBD1. V lost 10 bases and J lost 0; bases outside the gene matches: 8. The CDR3 loop spans 15 amino acids. The V gene's germline CDR1 is SGHNT and CDR2 YYREEE (reference sequence). The CDR3 DNA sequence: TGTGCCGGGGGGACAGGGCCTACCTCTGGAAACACCATATATTTT. It specifies CAGGTGPTSGNTIYF.

This sequence joins TRBV13 and TRBJ2-7; D call uncertain. Looked up from germline, CDR1 is PRHDT and CDR2 is FYEKMQ (reference sequence). V lost 0 bases to trimming and J lost 1 base, with 4 bases between them. The CDR3 spans 13 residues. DNA of the CDR3: TGTGCCAGCAGCTTAGGACCGTCCTACGAGCAGTACTTC. Encoded protein: CASSLGPSYEQYF. Filled out from reference TRBV13 and TRBJ2-7, the complete variable domain reads AAGVIQSPRHLIKEKRETATLKCYPIPRHDTVYWYQQGPGQDPQFLISFYEKMQSDKGSIPDRFSAQQFSDYHSELNMSSLELGDSALYFCASSLGPSYEQYFGPGTRLTVT.

The chain carries TRBV7-9 and TRBJ2-7; 11 nucleotides match TRBD1. The length of the CDR3 is 14 residues. V dropped 5 bases and J dropped 6; count of bases not matched to a gene: 6. The V gene's germline CDR1 is SEHNR and CDR2 FQNEAQ (reference sequence). In DNA, the CDR3 is TGTGCCAGCAGCCGTGGACAGGGGGCACGCGAGCAGTACTTC. Translated, it gives CASSRGQGAREQYF.

The chain joins TRBV15 to TRBJ2-4, with D perhaps matching TRBD2 (7 bases). The CDR3 runs 16 residues. Germline CDR1 is LNHNV and CDR2 is YYDKDF (reference sequence). V was pared by 1 base and J by 3 bases, with 13 bases between. CDR3 nucleotides: TGTGCCACCAGCAGAGCGGGGGGCATCGACAAAAACATTCAGTACTTC. Translated, it gives CATSRAGGIDKNIQYF.

About this clone: At one of its ends the junction is not consistent with the germline gene, which may arise from a read error. This sequence joins TRBV5-1 and TRBJ2-7, with TRBD2 matching 12 bases. The CDR3 runs to 13 residues. The germline V gene has CDR1 SGHRS and CDR2 YFSETQ. CDR3 in DNA: TGCGCCAGCAGCTTGGCCCGGACTAGCGGGATTTATTTC. Translating it yields CASSLARTSGIYF.

The chain employs TRBV6-6 and TRBJ2-1, with D possibly matching TRBD1 (5 bases). From germline, CDR1 is MNHNY and CDR2 SVGAGI (reference sequence). This CDR3 contains 13 residues. Trimming cost V 0 bases and J 9 bases, with 9 bases left between them. DNA of the CDR3: TGTGCCAGCAGTTACTCGCAGGGCGGTGAGCAGTTCTTC. Its translation is CASSYSQGGEQFF.

J is TRBJ2-1 and V is TRBV5-1; D call uncertain. Germline CDR1 and CDR2: SGHRS and YFSETQ. This CDR3 is 12 amino acids long. V was trimmed by 4 bases and J by 7 bases, leaving 9 bases between them. The CDR3 loop reads CASSLNRNEQFF. The CDR3 nucleotides are TGCGCCAGCAGCCTTAACCGGAATGAGCAGTTCTTC.

This chain connects TRBV28 to TRBJ1-2, with 11 nucleotides matching TRBD1. The CDR3 spans 12 residues. CDR1 is MDHEN, CDR2 SYDVKM, per germline. With V trimmed by 8 bases and J by 4 bases, 0 bases remained unmatched. The CDR3 DNA follows: TGTGCCAGCGGGACAGGGGGCTATGGCTACACCTTC. The encoded protein is CASGTGGYGYTF.

The chain recombines TRBV4-3 with TRBJ2-7, with TRBD1 identical over 7 bases. Per germline, CDR1 LGHNA and CDR2 YSLEER. Trimming cost V 1 base and J 3 bases; bases outside gene matches: 6. The CDR3 is made up of 15 amino acids. As DNA, the CDR3 is TGCGCCAGCAGCCAAGGACAGGGCGACGGCTACGAGCAGTACTTC. It translates to CASSQGQGDGYEQYF.

This clone was found once. The rearrangement joins TRBV28 to TRBJ1-2; D gene ambiguous. The ends were cut back, 4 bases at V and 4 bases at J, with 7 bases in the middle. CDR1 and CDR2 (germline): MDHEN, SYDVKM. The CDR3 is 12 residues long. In DNA, the CDR3 is TGTGCCAGCAGTTGGGTCCGCTATGGCTACACCTTC. Translation: CASSWVRYGYTF.

This chain connects TRBV5-1 to TRBJ2-3, with 13 bases fitting TRBD2. J lost 0 bases, V lost 4 bases, and 8 bases had no gene match. CDR1 is SGHRS, CDR2 YFSETQ, per germline. The CDR3 is made up of 18 amino acids. As DNA, the CDR3 is TGCGCCAGCAGCGGGGGACTAGCGGGAATTACTAGCACAGATACGCAGTATTTT. Translated, it gives CASSGGLAGITSTDTQYF. Together with reference TRBV5-1 and TRBJ2-3, the CDR3 gives the full variable domain: KAGVTQTPRYLIKTRGQQVTLSCSPISGHRSVSWYQQTPGQGLQFLFEYFSETQRNKGNFPGRFSGRQFSNSRSEMNVSTLELGDSALYLCASSGGLAGITSTDTQYFGPGTRLTVL.

The CDR3 coding sequence is TGTGCCAGCAGTTTATATTGGGAGGGCCAAGAGACCCAGTACTTC. Protein: CASSLYWEGQETQYF. This sequence joins TRBV27 and TRBJ2-5; 7 nucleotides align to TRBD2. J lost 1 base, V lost 1 base, and 3 bases had no gene match. The CDR3 length is 15 residues. Germline CDR1 is MNHEY and CDR2 is SMNVEV (reference sequence).

The V gene is TRBV10-3, the J gene TRBJ2-2, with D perhaps matching TRBD1 (6 bases). V was cut by 4 bases and J by 5 bases, with 14 bases left in between. This CDR3 has 15 amino acids. The germline CDR1 and CDR2 sequences are ENHRY and SYGVKD. The CDR3 DNA reads TGTGCCATCAGTGGTAGTCAGGGGACGACCGGGGAGCTGTTTTTT. The encoded protein is CAISGSQGTTGELFF.

This sequence joins TRBV7-2 and TRBJ2-5, with D possibly TRBD2 on 6 matching bases. V was trimmed by 5 bases and J by 1 base, leaving 11 bases between them. The CDR3 covers 14 residues. CDR1 SGHTA and CDR2 FQGNSA come from the germline V gene. CDR3 sequence: CASSAGRRQETQYF. The CDR3 DNA is TGTGCCAGCAGCGCGGGACGGCGCCAAGAGACCCAGTACTTC.

The rearrangement uses TRBV6-6 and TRBJ1-2; D is ambiguous. CDR3 length: 13 amino acids. Trimming stripped 6 bases from V and 6 bases from J, with 14 bases between. CDR1 and CDR2 from the germline V gene are MNHNY and SVGAGI (reference sequence). CDR3 protein: CASRPPAVNGYTF. In DNA, the CDR3 is TGTGCCAGCAGGCCACCGGCTGTGAATGGCTACACCTTC.

This sequence joins TRBV18 and TRBJ2-2; 7 nucleotides line up with TRBD2. Germline V gives CDR1 KGHSH, CDR2 LQKENI. The CDR3 runs to 14 residues. V lost 1 base to trimming and J lost 6 bases; unmatched junction nucleotides: 2. CDR3 residues: CASSPRGGSGELFF. The DNA for the CDR3 is TGTGCCAGCTCACCACGCGGGGGATCCGGGGAGCTGTTTTTT. Combining the CDR3 with reference TRBV18 and TRBJ2-2 gives the whole variable domain NAGVMQNPRHLVRRRGQEARLRCSPMKGHSHVYWYRQLPEEGLKFMVYLQKENIIDESGMPKERFSAEFPKEGPSILRIQQVVRGDSAAYFCASSPRGGSGELFFGEGSRLTVL.

The chain combines TRBV6-6 with TRBJ2-3, with 8 bases fitting TRBD1. There are 15 residues in the CDR3. Germline CDR1 is MNHNY and CDR2 is SVGAGI (reference sequence). V lost 4 bases, J lost 2 bases, and 5 bases stayed unmatched. Here the CDR3 DNA reads TGTGCCAGCAGTTGGACAGGGCCCTACACAGATACGCAGTATTTT. It yields the protein CASSWTGPYTDTQYF.

This clone has just one count. This chain links TRBV4-1 with TRBJ1-5; possible D gene TRBD1, 5 bases. This CDR3 is built from 17 residues. Trimming cost V 1 base and J 7 bases, with 20 bases left between them. Germline CDR1 reads MGHRA; CDR2 reads YSYEKL. In DNA form, the CDR3 reads TGCGCCAGCAGCCAAGGGATCCAGGGAAGGTCGCGGCAGCCCCAGCATTTT. Its protein is CASSQGIQGRSRQPQHF.

This chain links TRBV5-1 with TRBJ1-1; 7 bases align to TRBD1. Per the germline V gene, CDR1 is SGHRS and CDR2 is YFSETQ. J lost 6 bases, V lost 1 base, and 12 bases had no gene match. The CDR3 consists of 16 residues. CDR3 sequence reads: CASSLFSRGGTSEAFF. The CDR3 DNA sequence: TGCGCCAGCAGCTTGTTCTCCAGGGGGGGAACCTCTGAAGCTTTCTTT.

This chain uses TRBV5-1 with TRBJ2-7; D unclear. Germline CDR1 reads SGHRS; CDR2 reads YFSETQ. The CDR3 has 15 amino acids. Trimming cost V 0 bases and J 0 bases, with 10 bases left between them. The DNA for the CDR3 is TGCGCCAGCAGCTTGGACCCCGCGACCTCCTACGAGCAGTACTTC. Encoded protein: CASSLDPATSYEQYF.